The following is a T cell receptor beta chain sequence with its context. Its specificity is not known. CDR3 length equals 11 residues. Germline V gene sequence: CDR1 DFQATT, CDR2 SNEGSKA (reference sequence). Trimming removed 3 bases at V and 4 bases at J, with 6 bases between. This record belongs to a study of cytomegalovirus exposure and HLA in healthy donors. Whole-study results and caveats: As a later analysis showed, a missense DCLRE1C variant was linked to trimming of TCR beta V- and J-genes. Prediction of most subjects' HLA-A and HLA-B alleles by TCR beta sequences was reportedly accurate. A later analysis reported that several of the most significant clusters appeared to be linked to common viral pathogens, among them Epstein-Barr virus.

With 60 Vbeta and 13 Jbeta primers, the PCR was carried out. Method: immunoSEQ multiplex PCR; TCRdb's copy keeps in-frame clones and lacks some. The sample comprises roughly 69,000 clones, more than 60% of which are singletons, and approximately 15% rests with the top ten. Sequencing was carried out using PBMCs. The receptor was derived from a male donor in good health and CMV-seropositive. The V and J genes are TRBV20-1 and TRBJ1-2; the D is unclear. The CDR3 nucleotides are TGCAGTGCTAGTCCTCGCTATGGCTACACCTTC. Its protein product is CSASPRYGYTF.